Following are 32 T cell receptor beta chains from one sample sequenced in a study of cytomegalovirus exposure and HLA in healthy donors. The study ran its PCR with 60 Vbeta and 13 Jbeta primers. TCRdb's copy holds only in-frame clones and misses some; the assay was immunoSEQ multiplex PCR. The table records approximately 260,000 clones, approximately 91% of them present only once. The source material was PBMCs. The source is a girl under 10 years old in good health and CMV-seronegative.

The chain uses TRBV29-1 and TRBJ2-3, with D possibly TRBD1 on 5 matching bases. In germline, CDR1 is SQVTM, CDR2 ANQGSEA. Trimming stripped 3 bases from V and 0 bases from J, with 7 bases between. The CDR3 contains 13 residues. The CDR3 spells CSVDGASTDTQYF. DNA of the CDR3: TGCAGCGTTGATGGGGCTAGCACAGATACGCAGTATTTT.

The CDR3 loop is CASSEGQVTGELFF. DNA of the CDR3: TGTGCCAGCAGTGAGGGGCAGGTTACCGGGGAGCTGTTTTTT. This rearrangement joins TRBV2 to TRBJ2-2; tentatively, D is TRBD1 (5 bases). V was pared by 3 bases and J by 5 bases, with 10 bases between. CDR3 length equals 14 residues. Germline CDR1 and CDR2: SNHLY and FYNNEI. The whole variable domain, remainder taken from reference TRBV2 and TRBJ2-2, is EPEVTQTPSHQVTQMGQEVILRCVPISNHLYFYWYRQILGQKVEFLVSFYNNEISEKSEIFDDQFSVERPDGSNFTLKIRSTKLEDSAMYFCASSEGQVTGELFFGEGSRLTVL.

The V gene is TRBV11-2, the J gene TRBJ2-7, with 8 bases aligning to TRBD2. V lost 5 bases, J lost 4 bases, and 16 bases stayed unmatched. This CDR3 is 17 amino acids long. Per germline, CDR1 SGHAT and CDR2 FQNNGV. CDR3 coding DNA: TGTGCCAGCAGCACGAATCTCATGGAGACTAGCGAGTACGAGCAGTACTTC. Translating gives CASSTNLMETSEYEQYF.

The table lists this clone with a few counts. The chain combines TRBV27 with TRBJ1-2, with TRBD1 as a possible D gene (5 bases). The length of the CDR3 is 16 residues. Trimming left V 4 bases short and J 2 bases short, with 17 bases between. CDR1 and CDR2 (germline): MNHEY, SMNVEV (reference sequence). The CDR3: CASSSRGGGWNYGYTF. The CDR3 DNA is TGTGCCAGCAGTTCAAGGGGCGGGGGGTGGAACTATGGCTACACCTTC.

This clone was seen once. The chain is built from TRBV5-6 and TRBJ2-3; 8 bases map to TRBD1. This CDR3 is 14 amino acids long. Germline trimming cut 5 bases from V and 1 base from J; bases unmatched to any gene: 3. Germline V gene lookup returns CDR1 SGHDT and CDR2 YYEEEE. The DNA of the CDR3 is TGTGCCAGCAGACAACAGGGGGGCACAGATACGCAGTATTTT. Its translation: CASRQQGGTDTQYF.

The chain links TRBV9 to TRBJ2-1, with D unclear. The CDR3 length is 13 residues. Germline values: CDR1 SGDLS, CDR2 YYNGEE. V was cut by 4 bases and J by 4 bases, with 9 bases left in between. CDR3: CASSTSAYNEQFF. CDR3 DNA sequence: TGTGCCAGCAGCACGAGTGCTTACAATGAGCAGTTCTTC.

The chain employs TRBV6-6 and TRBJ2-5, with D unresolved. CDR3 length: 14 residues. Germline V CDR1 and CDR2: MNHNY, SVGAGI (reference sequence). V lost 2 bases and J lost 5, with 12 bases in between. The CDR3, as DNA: TGTGCCAGCAGTTACGGCACAGCAAGTGAGACCCAGTACTTC. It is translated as CASSYGTASETQYF.

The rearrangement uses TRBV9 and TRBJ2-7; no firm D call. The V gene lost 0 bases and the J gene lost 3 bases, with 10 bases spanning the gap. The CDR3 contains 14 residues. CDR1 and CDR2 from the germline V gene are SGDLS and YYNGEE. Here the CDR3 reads CASSVGPGGYEQYF. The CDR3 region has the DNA TGTGCCAGCAGCGTAGGCCCGGGTGGCTACGAGCAGTACTTC.

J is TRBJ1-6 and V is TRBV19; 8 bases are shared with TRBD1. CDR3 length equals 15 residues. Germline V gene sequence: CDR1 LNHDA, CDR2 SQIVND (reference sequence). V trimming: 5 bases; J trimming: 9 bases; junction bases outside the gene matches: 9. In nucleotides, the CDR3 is TGTGCCAGTAGTTCTGAGACAGGGGCCAGTTCACCCCTCCACTTT. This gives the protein CASSSETGASSPLHF. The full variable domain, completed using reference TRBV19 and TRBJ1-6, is DGGITQSPKYLFRKEGQNVTLSCEQNLNHDAMYWYRQDPGQGLRLIYYSQIVNDFQKGDIAEGYSVSREKKESFPLTVTSAQKNPTAFYLCASSSETGASSPLHFGNGTRLTVT.

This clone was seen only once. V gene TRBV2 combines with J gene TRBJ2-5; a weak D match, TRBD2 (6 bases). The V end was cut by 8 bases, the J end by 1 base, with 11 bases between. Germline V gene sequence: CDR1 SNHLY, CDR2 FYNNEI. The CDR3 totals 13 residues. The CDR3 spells CASLLASQETQYF. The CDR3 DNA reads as TGTGCCAGCCTTCTAGCGTCCCAAGAGACCCAGTACTTC.

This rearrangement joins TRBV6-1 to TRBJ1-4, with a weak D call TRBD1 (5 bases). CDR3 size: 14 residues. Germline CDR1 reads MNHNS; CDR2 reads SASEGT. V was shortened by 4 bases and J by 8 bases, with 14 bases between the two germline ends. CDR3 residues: CASSADWGWEKLFF. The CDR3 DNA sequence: TGTGCCAGCAGTGCCGACTGGGGCTGGGAAAAACTGTTTTTT.

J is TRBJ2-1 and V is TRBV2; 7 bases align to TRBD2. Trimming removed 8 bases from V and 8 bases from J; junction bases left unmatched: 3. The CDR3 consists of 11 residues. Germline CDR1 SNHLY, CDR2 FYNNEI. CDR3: CASFGGDEQFF. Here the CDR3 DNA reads TGTGCCAGCTTTGGGGGGGATGAGCAGTTCTTC.

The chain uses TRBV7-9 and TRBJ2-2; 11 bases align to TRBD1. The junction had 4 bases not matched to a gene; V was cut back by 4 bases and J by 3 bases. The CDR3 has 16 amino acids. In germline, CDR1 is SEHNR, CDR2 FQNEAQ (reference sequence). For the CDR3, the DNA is TGTGCCAGCAGCTCGGACAGGGGGCCCGACACCGGGGAGCTGTTTTTT. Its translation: CASSSDRGPDTGELFF.

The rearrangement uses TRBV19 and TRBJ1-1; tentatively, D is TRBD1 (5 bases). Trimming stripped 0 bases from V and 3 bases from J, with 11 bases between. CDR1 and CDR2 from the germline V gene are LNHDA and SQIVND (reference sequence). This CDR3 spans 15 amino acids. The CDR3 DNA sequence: TGTGCCAGTAGTATAGATGCAGGGCTGTACACTGAAGCTTTCTTT. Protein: CASSIDAGLYTEAFF. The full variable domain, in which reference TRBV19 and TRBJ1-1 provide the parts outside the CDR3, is DGGITQSPKYLFRKEGQNVTLSCEQNLNHDAMYWYRQDPGQGLRLIYYSQIVNDFQKGDIAEGYSVSREKKESFPLTVTSAQKNPTAFYLCASSIDAGLYTEAFFGQGTRLTVV.

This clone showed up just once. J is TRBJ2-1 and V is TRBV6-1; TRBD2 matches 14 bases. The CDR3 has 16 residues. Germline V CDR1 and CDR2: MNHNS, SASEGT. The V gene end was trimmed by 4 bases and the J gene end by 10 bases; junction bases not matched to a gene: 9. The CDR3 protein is CASSGGTSGSRWEQFF. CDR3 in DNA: TGTGCCAGCAGTGGGGGGACTAGCGGGAGTAGGTGGGAGCAGTTCTTC.

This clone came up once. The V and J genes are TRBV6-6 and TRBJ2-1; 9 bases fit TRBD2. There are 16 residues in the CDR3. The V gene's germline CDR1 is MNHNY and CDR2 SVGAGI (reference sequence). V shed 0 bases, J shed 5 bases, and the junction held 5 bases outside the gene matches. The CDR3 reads CASSYSPSGVDNEQFF. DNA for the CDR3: TGTGCCAGCAGTTACTCACCTAGCGGGGTCGACAATGAGCAGTTCTTC.

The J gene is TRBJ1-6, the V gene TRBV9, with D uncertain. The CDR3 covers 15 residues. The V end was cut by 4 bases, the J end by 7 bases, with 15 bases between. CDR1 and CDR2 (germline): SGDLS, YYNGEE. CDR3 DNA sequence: TGTGCCAGCAGCTCCAGGCCCCAGGCGAATTCACCCCTCCACTTT. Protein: CASSSRPQANSPLHF.

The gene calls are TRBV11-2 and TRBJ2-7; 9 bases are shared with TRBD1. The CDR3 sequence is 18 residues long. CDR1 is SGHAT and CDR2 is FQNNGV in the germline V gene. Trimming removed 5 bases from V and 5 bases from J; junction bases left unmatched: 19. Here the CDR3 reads CASSRRHIGTGYNHEQYF. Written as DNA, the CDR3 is TGTGCCAGCAGCCGTCGCCACATTGGGACAGGGTACAACCACGAGCAGTACTTC. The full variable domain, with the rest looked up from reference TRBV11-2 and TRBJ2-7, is EAGVAQSPRYKIIEKRQSVAFWCNPISGHATLYWYQQILGQGPKLLIQFQNNGVVDDSQLPKDRFSAERLKGVDSTLKIQPAKLEDSAVYLCASSRRHIGTGYNHEQYFGPGTRLTVT.

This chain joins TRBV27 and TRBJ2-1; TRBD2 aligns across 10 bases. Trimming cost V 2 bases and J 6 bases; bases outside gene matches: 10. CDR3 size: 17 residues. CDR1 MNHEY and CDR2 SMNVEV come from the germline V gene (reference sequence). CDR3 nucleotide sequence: TGTGCCAGCAGTTTAGATCTAGCGGGAGTCTCCATCAATGAGCAGTTCTTC. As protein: CASSLDLAGVSINEQFF.

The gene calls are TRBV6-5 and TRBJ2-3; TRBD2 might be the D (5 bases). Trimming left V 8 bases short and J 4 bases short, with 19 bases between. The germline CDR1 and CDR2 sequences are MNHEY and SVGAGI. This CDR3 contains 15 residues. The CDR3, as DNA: TGTGCCAGCCGGCGGACCAACCGGGGTGCAGATACGCAGTATTTT. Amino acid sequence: CASRRTNRGADTQYF.

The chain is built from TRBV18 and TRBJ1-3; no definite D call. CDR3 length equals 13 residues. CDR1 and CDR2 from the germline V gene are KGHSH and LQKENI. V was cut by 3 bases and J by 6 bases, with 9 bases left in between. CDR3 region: CASSPPNQNTIYF. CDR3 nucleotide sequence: TGTGCCAGCTCACCTCCCAATCAAAACACCATATATTTT.

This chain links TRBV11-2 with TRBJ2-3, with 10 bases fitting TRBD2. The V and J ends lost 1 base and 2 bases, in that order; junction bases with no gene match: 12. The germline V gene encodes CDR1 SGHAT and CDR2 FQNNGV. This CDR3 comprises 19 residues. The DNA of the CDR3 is TGTGCCAGCAGCTTAGGTCAGCGGGGGGGCCGAAGGTTCACAGATACGCAGTATTTT. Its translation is CASSLGQRGGRRFTDTQYF.

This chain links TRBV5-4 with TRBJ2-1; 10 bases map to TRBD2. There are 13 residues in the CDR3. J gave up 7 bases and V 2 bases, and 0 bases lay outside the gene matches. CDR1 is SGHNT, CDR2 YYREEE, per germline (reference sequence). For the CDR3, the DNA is TGTGCCAGCAGCTTAGCGGGAGGGAATGAGCAGTTCTTC. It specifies CASSLAGGNEQFF.

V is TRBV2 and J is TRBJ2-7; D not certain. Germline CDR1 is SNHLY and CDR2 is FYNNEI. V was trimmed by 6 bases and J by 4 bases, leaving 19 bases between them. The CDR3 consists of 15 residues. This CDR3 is CASSSPQAGRYEQYF. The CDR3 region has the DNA TGTGCCAGCAGCTCCCCCCAAGCAGGTCGATACGAGCAGTACTTC.

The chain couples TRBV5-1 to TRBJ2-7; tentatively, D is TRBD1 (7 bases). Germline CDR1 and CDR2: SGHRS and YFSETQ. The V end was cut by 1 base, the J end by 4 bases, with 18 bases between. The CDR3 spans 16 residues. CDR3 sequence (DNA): TGCGCCAGCAGCTTGTCTTCGCAGGGGGGACCGTACGAGCAGTACTTC. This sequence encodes CASSLSSQGGPYEQYF. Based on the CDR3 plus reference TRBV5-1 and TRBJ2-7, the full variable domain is KAGVTQTPRYLIKTRGQQVTLSCSPISGHRSVSWYQQTPGQGLQFLFEYFSETQRNKGNFPGRFSGRQFSNSRSEMNVSTLELGDSALYLCASSLSSQGGPYEQYFGPGTRLTVT.

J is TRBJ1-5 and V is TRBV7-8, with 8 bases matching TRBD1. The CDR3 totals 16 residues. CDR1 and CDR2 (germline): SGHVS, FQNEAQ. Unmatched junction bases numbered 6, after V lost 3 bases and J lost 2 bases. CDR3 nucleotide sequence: TGTGCCAGCAGCTTCCGGGACAGGACGGGCAATCAGCCCCAGCATTTT. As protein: CASSFRDRTGNQPQHF.

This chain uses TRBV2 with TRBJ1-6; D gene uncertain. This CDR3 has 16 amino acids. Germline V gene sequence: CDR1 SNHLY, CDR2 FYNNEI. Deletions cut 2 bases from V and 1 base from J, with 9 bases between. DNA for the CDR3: TGTGCCAGCAGTGAATTTGAGGGTTCCTATAATTCACCCCTCCACTTT. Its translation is CASSEFEGSYNSPLHF.

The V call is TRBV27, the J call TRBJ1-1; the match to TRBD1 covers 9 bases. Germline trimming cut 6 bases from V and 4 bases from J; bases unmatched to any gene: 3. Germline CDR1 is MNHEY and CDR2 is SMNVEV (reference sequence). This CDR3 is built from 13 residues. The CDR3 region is CASRWTGATEAFF. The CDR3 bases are TGTGCCAGCAGGTGGACAGGGGCCACTGAAGCTTTCTTT.

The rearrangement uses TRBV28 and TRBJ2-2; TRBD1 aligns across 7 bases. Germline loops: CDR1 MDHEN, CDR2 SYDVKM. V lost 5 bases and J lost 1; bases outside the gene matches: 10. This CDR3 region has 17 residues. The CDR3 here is CASSPVKQGRNTGELFF. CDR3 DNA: TGTGCCAGCAGTCCCGTAAAACAGGGGCGGAACACCGGGGAGCTGTTTTTT. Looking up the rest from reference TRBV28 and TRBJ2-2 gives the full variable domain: DVKVTQSSRYLVKRTGEKVFLECVQDMDHENMFWYRQDPGLGLRLIYFSYDVKMKEKGDIPEGYSVSREKKERFSLILESASTNQTSMYLCASSPVKQGRNTGELFFGEGSRLTVL.

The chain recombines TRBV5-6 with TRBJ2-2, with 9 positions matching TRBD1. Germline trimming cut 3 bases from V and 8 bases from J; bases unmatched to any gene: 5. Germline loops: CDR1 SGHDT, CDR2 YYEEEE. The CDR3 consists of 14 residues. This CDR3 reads CASSWDRVAGELFF. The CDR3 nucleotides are TGTGCCAGCAGCTGGGACAGGGTGGCGGGGGAGCTGTTTTTT.

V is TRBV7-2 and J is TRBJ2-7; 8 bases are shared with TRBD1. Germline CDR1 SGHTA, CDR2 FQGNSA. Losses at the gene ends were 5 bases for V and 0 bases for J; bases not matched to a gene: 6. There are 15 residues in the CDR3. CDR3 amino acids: CASSRVGTGSYEQYF. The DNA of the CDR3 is TGTGCCAGCAGCCGAGTAGGGACAGGCTCCTACGAGCAGTACTTC. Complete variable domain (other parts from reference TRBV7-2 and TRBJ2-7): GAGVSQSPSNKVTEKGKDVELRCDPISGHTALYWYRQSLGQGLEFLIYFQGNSAPDKSGLPSDRFSAERTGGSVSTLTIQRTQQEDSAVYLCASSRVGTGSYEQYFGPGTRLTVT.

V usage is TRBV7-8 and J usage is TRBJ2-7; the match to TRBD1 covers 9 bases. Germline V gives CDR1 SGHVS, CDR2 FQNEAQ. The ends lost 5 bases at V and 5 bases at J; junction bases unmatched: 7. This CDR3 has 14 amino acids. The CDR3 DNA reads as TGTGCCAGCAGCCTCTGGGACAGGGCCGACGAGCAGTACTTC. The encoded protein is CASSLWDRADEQYF.